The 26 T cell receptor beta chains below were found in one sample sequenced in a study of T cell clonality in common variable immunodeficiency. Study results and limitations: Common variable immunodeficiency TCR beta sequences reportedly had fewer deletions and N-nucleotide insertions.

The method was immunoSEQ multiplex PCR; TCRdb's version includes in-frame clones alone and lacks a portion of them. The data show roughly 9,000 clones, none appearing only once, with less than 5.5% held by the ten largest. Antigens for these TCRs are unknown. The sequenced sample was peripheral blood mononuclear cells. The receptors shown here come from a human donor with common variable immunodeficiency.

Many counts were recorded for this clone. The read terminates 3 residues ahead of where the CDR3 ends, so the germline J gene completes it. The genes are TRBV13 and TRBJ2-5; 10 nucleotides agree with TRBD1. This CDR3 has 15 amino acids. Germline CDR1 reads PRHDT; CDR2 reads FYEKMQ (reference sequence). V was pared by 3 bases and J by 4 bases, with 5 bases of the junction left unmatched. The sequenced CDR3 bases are TGTGCCAGCAGCTTGCGACAGGGGGCAGTAGAGACC. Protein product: CASSLRQGAVET. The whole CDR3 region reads CASSLRQGAVETQYF.

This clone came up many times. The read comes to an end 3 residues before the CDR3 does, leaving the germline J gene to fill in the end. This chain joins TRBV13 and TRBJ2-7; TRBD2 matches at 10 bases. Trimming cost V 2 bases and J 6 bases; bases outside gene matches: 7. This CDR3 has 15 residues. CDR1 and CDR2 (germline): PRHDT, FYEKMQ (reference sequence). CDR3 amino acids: CASSLRLAGDSEQYF. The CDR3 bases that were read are TGTGCCAGCAGCTTACGTCTAGCGGGAGACAGCGAG.

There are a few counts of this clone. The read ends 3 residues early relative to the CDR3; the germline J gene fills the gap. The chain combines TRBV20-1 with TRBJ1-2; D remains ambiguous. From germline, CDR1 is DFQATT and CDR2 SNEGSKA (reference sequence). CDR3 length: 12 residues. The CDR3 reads CSAPPAGGGYTF. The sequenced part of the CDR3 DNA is TGCAGTGCCCCCCCGGCGGGCGGAGGC.

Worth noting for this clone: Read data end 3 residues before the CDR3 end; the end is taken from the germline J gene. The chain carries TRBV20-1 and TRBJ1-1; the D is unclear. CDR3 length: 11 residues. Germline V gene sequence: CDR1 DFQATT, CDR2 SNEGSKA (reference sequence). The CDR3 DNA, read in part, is TGCAGTGCTGCGGTTGGTATTCGC. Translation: CSAAVGIR. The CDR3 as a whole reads CSAAVGIRAFF.

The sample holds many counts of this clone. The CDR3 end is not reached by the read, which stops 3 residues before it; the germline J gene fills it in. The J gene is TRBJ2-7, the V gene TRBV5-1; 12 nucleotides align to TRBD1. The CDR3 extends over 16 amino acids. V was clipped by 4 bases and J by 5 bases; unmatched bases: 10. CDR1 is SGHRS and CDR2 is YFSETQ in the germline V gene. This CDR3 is CASSPGQGAGLDEQYF. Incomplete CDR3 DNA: TGCGCCAGCAGCCCGGGACAGGGGGCCGGTTTAGACGAG.

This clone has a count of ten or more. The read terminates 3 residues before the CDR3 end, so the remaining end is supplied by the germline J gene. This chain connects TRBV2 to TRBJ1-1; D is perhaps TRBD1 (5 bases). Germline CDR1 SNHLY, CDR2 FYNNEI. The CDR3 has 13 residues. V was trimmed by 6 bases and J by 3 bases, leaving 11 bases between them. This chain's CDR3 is CASRDQGYTEAFF. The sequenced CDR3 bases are TGTGCCAGCAGAGACCAGGGTTACACTGAA.

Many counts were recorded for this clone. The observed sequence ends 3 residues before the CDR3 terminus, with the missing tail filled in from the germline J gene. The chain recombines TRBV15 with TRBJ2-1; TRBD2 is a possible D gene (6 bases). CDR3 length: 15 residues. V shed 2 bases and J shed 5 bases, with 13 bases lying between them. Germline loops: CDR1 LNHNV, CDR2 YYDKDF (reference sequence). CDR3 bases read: TGTGCCACCAGCAGAAACCTGGCGGGAAACAATGAG. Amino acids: CATSRNLAGNNE. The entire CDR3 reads CATSRNLAGNNEQFF.

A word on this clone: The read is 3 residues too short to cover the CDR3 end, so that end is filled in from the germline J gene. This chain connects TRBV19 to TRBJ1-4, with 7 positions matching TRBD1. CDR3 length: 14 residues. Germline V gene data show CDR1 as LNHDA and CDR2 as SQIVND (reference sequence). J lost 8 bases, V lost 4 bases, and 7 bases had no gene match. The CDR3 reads CASSKRGPGEKLFF. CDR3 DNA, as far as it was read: TGTGCCAGTAGTAAGAGGGGGCCGGGGGAAAAA.

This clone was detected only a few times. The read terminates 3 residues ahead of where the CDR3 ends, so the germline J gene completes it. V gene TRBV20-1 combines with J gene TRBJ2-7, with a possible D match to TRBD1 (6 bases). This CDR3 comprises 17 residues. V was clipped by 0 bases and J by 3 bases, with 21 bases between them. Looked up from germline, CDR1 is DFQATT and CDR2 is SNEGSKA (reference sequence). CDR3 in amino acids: CSARDRLPSTGLYEQYF. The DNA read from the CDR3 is TGCAGTGCTAGAGATAGACTACCATCCACAGGGCTCTACGAG.

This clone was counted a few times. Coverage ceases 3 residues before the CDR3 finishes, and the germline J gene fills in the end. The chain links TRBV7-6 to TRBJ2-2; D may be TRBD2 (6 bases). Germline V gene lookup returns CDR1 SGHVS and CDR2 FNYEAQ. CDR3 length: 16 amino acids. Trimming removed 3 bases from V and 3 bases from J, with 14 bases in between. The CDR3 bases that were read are TGTGCCAGCAGCTTGCAGGAGGGCGTTTACACCGGGGAG. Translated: CASSLQEGVYTGE. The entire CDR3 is CASSLQEGVYTGELFF.

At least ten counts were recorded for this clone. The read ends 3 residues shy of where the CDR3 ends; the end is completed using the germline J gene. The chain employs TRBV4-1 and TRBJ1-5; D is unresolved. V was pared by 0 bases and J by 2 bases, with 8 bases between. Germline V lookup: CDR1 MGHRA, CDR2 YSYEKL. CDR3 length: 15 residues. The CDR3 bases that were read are TGCGCCAGCAGCCAAGAGTCAATAGGCAATCAGCCC. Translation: CASSQESIGNQP. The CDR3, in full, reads CASSQESIGNQPQHF.

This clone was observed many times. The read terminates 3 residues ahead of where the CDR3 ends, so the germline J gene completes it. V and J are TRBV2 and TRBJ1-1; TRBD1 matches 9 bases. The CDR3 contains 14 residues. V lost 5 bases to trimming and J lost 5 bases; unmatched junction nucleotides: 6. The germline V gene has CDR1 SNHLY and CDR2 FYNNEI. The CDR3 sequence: CASSTTGGFTEAFF. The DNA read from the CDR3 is TGTGCCAGCAGTACGACAGGGGGTTTTACTGAA.

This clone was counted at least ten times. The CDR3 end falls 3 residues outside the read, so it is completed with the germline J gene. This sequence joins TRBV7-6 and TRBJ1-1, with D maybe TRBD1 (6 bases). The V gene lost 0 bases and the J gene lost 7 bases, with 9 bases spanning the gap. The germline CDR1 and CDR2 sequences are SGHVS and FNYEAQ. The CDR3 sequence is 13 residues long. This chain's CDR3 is CASSLAGAGEAFF. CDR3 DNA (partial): TGTGCCAGCAGCTTAGCGGGGGCGGGTGAA.

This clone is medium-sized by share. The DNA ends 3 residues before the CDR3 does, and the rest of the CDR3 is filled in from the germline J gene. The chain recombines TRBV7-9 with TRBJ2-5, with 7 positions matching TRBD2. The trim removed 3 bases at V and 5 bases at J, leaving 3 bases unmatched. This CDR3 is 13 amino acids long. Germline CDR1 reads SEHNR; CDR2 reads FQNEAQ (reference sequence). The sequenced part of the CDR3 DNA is TGTGCCAGCAGCTTCACTAGCGTCGAGACC. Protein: CASSFTSVET. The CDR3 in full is CASSFTSVETQYF. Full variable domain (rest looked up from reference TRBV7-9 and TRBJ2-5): DTGVSQNPRHKITKRGQNVTFRCDPISEHNRLYWYRQTLGQGPEFLTYFQNEAQLEKSRLLSDRFSAERPKGSFSTLEIQRTEQGDSAMYLCASSFTSVETQYFGPGTRLLVL.

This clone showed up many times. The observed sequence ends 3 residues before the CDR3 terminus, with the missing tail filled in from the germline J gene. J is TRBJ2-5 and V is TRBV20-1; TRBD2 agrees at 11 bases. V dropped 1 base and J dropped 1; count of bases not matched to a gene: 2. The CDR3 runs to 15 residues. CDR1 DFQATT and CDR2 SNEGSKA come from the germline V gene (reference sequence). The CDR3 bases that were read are TGCAGTGCTAGAGTGGGGACTAGCGGCCAAGAGACC. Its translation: CSARVGTSGQET. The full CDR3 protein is CSARVGTSGQETQYF.

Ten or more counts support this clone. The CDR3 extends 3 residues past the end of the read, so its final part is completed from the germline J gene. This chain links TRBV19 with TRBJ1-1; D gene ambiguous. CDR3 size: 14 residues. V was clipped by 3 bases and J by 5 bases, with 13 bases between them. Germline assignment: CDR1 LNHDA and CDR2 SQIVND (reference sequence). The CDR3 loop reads CASSIGFAWTEAFF. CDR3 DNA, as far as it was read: TGTGCCAGTAGTATCGGTTTTGCCTGGACTGAA.

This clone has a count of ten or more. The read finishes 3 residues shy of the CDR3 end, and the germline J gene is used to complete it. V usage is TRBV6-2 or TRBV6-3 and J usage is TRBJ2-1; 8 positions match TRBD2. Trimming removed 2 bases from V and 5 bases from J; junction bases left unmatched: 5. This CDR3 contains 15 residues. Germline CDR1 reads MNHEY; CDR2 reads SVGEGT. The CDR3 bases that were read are TGTGCCAGCAGTTACCCCACTAGCGGCCACAATGAG. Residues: CASSYPTSGHNE. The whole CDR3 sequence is CASSYPTSGHNEQFF.

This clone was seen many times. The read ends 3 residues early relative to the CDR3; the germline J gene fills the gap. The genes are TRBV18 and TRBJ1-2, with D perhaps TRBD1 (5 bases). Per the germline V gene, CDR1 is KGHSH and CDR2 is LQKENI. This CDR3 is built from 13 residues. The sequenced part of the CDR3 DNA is TGTGCCAGCTCACCAACTGAGAGGGGAGGC. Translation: CASSPTERGG. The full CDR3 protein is CASSPTERGGYTF.

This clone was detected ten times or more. The CDR3 loop is CASSQSSHISGTGAYGYTF. The sequenced part of the CDR3 DNA is TGCGCCAGCAGTCAATCATCCCACATTTCCGGGACAGGGGCCTATGGC. This chain uses TRBV23-1 with TRBJ1-2; 10 positions agree with TRBD1. Sequencing ends 3 residues short of the CDR3 end; the germline J gene provides the rest. TRBV23-1 is noted as an ORF with a role that remains uncertain. This CDR3 comprises 19 residues. J gave up 4 bases and V 0 bases, and 14 bases lay outside the gene matches.

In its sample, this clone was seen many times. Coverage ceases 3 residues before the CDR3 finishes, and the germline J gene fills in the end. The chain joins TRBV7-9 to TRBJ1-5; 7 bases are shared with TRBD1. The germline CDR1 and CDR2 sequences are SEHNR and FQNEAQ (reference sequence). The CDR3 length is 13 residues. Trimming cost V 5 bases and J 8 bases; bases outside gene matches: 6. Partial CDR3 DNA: TGTGCCAGCAGCCAGTGGACAGGCGAGCCC. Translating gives CASSQWTGEP. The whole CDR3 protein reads CASSQWTGEPQHF.

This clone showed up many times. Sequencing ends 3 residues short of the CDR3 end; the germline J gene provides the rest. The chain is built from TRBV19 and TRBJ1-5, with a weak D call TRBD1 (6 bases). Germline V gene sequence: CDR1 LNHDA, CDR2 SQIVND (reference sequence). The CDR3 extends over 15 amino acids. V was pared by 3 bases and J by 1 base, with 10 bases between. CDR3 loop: CASSMAGVSNQPQHF. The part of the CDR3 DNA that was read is TGTGCCAGTAGTATGGCAGGGGTCAGCAATCAGCCC.

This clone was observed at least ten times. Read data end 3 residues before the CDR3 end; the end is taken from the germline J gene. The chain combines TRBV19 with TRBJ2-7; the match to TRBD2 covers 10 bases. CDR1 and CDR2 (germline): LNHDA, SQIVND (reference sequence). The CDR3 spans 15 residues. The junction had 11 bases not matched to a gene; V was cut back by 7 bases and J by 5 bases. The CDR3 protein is CASTPSGRPPHEQYF. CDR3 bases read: TGTGCCAGTACTCCTAGCGGGAGACCTCCCCACGAG.

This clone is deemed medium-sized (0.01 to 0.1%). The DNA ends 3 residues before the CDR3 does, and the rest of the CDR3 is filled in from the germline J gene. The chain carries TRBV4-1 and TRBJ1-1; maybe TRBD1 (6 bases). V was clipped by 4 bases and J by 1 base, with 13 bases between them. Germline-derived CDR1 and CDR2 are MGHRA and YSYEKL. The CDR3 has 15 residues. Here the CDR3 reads CASSRDLQGNTEAFF. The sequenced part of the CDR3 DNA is TGCGCCAGCAGCCGGGATTTACAGGGGAACACTGAA.

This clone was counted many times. The sequenced CDR3 bases are TGTGCCAGCAGTGACAGGGTCTTATCGGAAAAA. As protein: CASSDRVLSEK. The full CDR3 sequence reads CASSDRVLSEKLFF. The rearrangement uses TRBV14 and TRBJ1-4; 7 bases fit TRBD1. Read data end 3 residues before the CDR3 end; the end is taken from the germline J gene. The CDR3 sequence is 14 residues long. V lost 6 bases, J lost 8 bases, and 9 bases stayed unmatched. Germline loops: CDR1 SGHDN, CDR2 FVKESK.

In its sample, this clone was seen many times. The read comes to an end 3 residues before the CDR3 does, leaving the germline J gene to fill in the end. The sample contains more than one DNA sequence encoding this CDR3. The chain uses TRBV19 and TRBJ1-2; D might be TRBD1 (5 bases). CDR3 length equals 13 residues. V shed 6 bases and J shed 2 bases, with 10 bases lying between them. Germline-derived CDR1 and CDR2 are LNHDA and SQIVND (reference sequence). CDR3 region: CASRKTENYGYTF. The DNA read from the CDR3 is TGTGCCAGTAGGAAGACAGAGAACTATGGC.

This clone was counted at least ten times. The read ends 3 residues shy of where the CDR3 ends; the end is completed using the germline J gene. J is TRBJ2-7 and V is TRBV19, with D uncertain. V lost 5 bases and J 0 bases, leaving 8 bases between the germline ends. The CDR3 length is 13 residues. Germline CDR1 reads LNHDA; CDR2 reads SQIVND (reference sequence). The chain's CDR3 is CASSVIDSYEQYF. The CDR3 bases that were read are TGTGCCAGTAGTGTGATAGACTCCTACGAG.